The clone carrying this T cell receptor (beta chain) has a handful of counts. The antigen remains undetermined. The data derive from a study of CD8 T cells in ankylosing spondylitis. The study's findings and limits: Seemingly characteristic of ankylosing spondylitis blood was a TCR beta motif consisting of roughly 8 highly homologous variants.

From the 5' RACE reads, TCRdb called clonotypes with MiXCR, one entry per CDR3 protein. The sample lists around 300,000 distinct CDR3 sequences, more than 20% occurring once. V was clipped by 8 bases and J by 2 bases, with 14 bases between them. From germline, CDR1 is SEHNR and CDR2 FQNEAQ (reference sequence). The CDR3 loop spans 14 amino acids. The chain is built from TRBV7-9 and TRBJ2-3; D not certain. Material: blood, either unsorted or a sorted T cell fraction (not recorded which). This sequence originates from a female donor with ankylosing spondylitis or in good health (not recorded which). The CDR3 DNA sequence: TGTGCCAGCCGACCGGGTTCAACCACAGATACGCAGTATTTT. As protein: CASRPGSTTDTQYF. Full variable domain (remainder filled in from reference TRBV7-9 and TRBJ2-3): DTGVSQNPRHKITKRGQNVTFRCDPISEHNRLYWYRQTLGQGPEFLTYFQNEAQLEKSRLLSDRFSAERPKGSFSTLEIQRTEQGDSAMYLCASRPGSTTDTQYFGPGTRLTVL.